This paragraph covers one T cell receptor (beta chain) sequence. The CDR3 consists of 14 residues. Germline V lookup: CDR1 LGHNA, CDR2 YSLEER. Trimming shortened V by 0 bases and J by 3 bases, and 9 bases separated the two germline ends. Barcoded TCR alpha and TCR beta cDNA libraries with UMIs came from 5'RACE using constant-segment primers. TCRdb ran MiXCR on the 5' RACE reads and lists one entry per CDR3 protein. The sample has 150,000 or so distinct CDR3 sequences, more than 12% seen once. This record belongs to a study of T-cell memory formation after mild COVID-19. The TCR comes from an adult woman who had mild COVID-19 (a few samples of this study predate the infection). Cell type and time point are not known. The rearrangement links TRBV4-3 to TRBJ2-7; the D is unclear. The sequencing sample was made of PBMCs or a T cell subset sorted from them (not recorded which). The CDR3 sequence: CASSQDPGYYEQYF. Here the CDR3 DNA reads TGCGCCAGCAGCCAAGACCCAGGATACTACGAGCAGTACTTC.